The text below deals with one TCR beta chain. The antigen is unknown. This sample was included in a study of OX40 agonist ivuxolimab in advanced cancers. Across the study: Partial responses occurred in three patients (one hepatocellular carcinoma, two cutaneous melanoma). Study conclusions and caveats: Within 6 weeks, CD4+ and CD8+ blood T cells expanded clonally at 0.1 to 3.0 mg/kg.

The data were produced by immunoSEQ multiplex PCR, yet TCRdb's version contains in-frame clones alone and is incomplete. Of about 64,000 clones in the sample, about 80% were seen once. It was autoimmune disease history or systemic immunosuppression that excluded patients. V was trimmed by 7 bases and J by 6 bases, leaving 15 bases between them. This CDR3 region has 12 residues. Germline V gives CDR1 SQVTM, CDR2 ANQGSEA. The input for sequencing was CD4+ or CD8+ T cells sorted from blood, taken in a trial of the OX40 agonist ivuxolimab. This receptor was obtained from an adult with an advanced solid tumor such as melanoma, head and neck, liver or kidney cancer. This chain joins TRBV29-1 and TRBJ1-2, with D possibly TRBD1 on 5 matching bases. DNA for the CDR3: TGCAGCGCCGAGGGACTGGGAAATGGCTACACCTTC. It translates to CSAEGLGNGYTF.